This TCR beta chain was captured by sequencing in a study of T cells in Graves' hyperthyroidism and ophthalmopathy. Researchers took RNA transcripts and amplified the TCR beta CDR3 regions from them. First-round RT-PCR of the TCR CDR3 relied on the HTBI primer set. TCRdb ran MiXCR on the multiplex PCR reads and lists one entry per CDR3 protein. The repertoire holds about 400,000 distinct CDR3 sequences, with around 15% as singletons. From germline, CDR1 is MNHNS and CDR2 SASEGT. With V trimmed by 6 bases and J by 6 bases, 10 bases remained unmatched. This CDR3 region has 14 residues. This clonotype was found many times.

The sequenced sample was blood. V usage is TRBV6-1 and J usage is TRBJ2-7; TRBD1 matches 8 bases. The sequence was collected from a woman aged 30 to 39 with Graves' ophthalmopathy. CDR3 amino acids: CASSRPGQEAEQYF. The CDR3 DNA is TGTGCCAGCAGCCGCCCGGGACAGGAAGCCGAGCAGTACTTC.